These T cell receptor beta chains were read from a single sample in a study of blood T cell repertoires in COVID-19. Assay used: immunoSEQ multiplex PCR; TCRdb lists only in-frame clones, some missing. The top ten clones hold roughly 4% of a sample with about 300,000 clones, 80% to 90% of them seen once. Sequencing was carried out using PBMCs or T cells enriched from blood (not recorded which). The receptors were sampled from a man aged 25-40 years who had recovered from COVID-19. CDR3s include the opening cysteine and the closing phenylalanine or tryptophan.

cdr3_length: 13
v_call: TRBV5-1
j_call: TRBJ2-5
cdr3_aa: CASSPTGAETQYF

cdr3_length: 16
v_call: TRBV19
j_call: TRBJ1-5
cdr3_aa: CASSTPESGWDQPQHF

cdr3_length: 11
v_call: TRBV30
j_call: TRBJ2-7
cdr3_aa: CAWSRSWEQYF

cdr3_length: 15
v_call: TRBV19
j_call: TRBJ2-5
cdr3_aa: CASSIAGSSRETQYF

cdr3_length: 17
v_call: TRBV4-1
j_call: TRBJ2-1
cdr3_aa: CASSQGLLGSSYNEQFF

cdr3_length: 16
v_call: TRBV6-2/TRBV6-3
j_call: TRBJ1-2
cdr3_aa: CASSPRGSELNYGYTF

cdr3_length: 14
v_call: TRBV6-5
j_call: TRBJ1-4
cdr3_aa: CASSSTGSDEKLFF

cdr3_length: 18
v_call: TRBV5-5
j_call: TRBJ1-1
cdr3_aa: CASSLGRVWGHQNTEAFF

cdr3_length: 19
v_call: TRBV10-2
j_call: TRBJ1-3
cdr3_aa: CASSESRDRVPFSGNTIYF

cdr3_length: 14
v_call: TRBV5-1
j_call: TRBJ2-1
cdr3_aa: CASSLELALHEQFF

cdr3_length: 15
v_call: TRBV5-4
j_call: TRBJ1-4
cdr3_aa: CASSFGGGTNEKLFF

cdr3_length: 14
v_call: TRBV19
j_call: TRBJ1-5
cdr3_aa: CASSHPGYNQPQHF

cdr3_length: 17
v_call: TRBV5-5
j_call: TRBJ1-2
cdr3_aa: CASTSGTGPRSGYGYTF

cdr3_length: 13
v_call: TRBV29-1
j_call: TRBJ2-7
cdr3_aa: CSVGQGGTYEQYF

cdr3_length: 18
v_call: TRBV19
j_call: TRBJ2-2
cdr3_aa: CASSLIPPGTGDTGELFF

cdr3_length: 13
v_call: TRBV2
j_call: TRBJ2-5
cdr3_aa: CASIGTGAETQYF

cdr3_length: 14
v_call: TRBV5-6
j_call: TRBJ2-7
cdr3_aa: CASSLAQGAYEQYF

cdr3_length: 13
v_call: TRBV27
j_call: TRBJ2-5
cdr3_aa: CASSLSIQETQYF

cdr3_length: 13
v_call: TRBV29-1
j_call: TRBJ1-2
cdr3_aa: CSVKGQGIYGYTF

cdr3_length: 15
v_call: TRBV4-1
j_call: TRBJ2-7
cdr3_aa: CASSQVGRAPYEQYF

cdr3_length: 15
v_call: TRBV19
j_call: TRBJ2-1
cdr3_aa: CASSYRDSRGNEQFF

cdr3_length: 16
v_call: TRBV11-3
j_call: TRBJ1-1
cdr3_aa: CASSLDQLRGNTEAFF

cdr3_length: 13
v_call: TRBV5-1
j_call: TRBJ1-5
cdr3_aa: CASSFGDNQPQHF

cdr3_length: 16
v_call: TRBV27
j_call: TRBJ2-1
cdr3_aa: CASSDPSSGRRHEQFF

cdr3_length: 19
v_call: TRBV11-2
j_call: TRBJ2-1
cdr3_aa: CASSLAAGSGILSYNEQFF

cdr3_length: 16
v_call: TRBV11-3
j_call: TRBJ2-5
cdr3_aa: CASSPGRGGLQETQYF

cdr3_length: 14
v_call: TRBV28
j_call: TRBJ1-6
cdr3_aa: CASSPPIYNSPLHF

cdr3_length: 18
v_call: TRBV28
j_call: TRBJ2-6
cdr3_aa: CASSFNARTGGGRNVLTF

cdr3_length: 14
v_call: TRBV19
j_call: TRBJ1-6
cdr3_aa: CASSIGRYNSPLHF

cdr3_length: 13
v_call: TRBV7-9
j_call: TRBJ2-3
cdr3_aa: CASRIAGADTQYF

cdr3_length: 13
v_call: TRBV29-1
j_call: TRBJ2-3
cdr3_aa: CSSRRDVSDTQYF

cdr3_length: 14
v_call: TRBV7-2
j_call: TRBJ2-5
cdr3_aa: CASSLWESTETQYF

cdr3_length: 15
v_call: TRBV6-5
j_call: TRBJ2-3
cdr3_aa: CASSYLGGRGGTQYF

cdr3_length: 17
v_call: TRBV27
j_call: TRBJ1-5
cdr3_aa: CASSSQKTSYSNQPQHF

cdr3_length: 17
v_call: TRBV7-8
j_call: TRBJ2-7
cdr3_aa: CASSLLPGTSELYEQYF

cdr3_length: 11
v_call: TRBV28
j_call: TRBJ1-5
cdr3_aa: CASSFNQPQHF

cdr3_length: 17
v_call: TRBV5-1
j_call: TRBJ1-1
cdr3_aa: CASSEVFRGASNTEAFF

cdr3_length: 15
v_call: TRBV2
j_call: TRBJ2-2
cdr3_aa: CASSQQGSATGELFF